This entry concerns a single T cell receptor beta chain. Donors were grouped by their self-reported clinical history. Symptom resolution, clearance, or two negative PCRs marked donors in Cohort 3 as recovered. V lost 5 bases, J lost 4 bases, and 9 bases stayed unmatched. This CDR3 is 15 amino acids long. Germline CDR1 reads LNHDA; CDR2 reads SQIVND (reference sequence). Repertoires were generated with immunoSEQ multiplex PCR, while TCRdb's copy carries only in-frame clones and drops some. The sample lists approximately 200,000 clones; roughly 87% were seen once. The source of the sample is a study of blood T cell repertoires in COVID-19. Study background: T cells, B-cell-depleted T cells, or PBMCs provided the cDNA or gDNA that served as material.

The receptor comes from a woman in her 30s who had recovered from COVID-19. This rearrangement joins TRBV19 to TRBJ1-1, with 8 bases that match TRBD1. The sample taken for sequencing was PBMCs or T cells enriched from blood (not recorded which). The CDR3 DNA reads TGTGCCAGTAGTGGCCAGGGGGCTTTATCCACTGAAGCTTTCTTT. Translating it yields CASSGQGALSTEAFF.